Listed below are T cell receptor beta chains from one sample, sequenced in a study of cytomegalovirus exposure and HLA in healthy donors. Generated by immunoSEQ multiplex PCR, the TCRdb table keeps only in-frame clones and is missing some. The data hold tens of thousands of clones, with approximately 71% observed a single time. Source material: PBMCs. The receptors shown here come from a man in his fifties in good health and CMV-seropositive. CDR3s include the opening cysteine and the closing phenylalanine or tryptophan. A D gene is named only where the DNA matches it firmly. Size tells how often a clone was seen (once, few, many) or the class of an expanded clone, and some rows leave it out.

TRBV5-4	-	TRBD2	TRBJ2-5	TGTGCCAGCAACCCGGGGGGTGTAGAGACCCAGTACTTC	CASNPGGVETQYF
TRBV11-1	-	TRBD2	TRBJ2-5	TGTGCCAGCAGCCCATGGGAGGCGTCGTCTAGCGGGGGAGGAGAGACCCAGTACTTC	CASSPWEASSSGGGETQYF
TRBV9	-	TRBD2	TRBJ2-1	TGTGCCAGCAGCGTAGAGGGCGGGGGGGCCCCCAATGAGCAGTTCTTC	CASSVEGGGAPNEQFF
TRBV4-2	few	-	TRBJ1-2	TGTGCCAGCAGCCTAGGGACATCGGATGGCTATGGCTACACCTTC	CASSLGTSDGYGYTF
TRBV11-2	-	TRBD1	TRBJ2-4	TGTGCCAGCAGCTTTGCCGGACAGGGGGCGCAAGGAACCATTCAGTACTTC	CASSFAGQGAQGTIQYF
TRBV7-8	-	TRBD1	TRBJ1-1	TGTGCCAGCAGCCCCTACCCAGGGGGAGATGAAGCTTTCTTT	CASSPYPGGDEAFF
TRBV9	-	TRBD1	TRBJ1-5	TGTGCCAGCAGCGTAGGAGGGGGCTATCAGCCCCAGCATTTT	CASSVGGGYQPQHF
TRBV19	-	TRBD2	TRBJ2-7	TGTGCCAGTAGCTCTACCGGGGCGGCGGGGGGGAAATACGAGCAGTACTTC	CASSSTGAAGGKYEQYF
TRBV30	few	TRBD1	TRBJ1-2	TGTGCCTGGAGCGACTACCCAACAGGGGGCGGAGGCTATGGCTACACCTTC	CAWSDYPTGGGGYGYTF
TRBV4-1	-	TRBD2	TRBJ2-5	TGCGCCAGCAGCCAAGTCCTAGCGGGGCTCGATCCCCAGTACTTC	CASSQVLAGLDPQYF
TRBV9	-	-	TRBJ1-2	TGTGCCAGCAGCGGGACTGTTTTGAGGCACGGCTACACCTTC	CASSGTVLRHGYTF
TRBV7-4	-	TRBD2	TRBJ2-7	TGTGCCAGCAGCTCCCCTCCCCGGGAGGGGGCCTACGAGCAGTACTTC	CASSSPPREGAYEQYF
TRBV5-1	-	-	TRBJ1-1	TGCGCCAGCAGCTCGGGGGGGGAAGAGAACACTGAAGCTTTCTTT	CASSSGGEENTEAFF
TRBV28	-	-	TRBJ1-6	TGTGCCAGCAGTTTACGTGGAGACAGGACCAATTCACCCCTCCACTTT	CASSLRGDRTNSPLHF
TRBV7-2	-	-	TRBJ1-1	TGTGCCAGCAGGCCAGGGACTTTTGGGGGCACTGAAGCTTTCTTT	CASRPGTFGGTEAFF
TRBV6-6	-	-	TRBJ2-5	TGTGCCAGCACTGGCAGGGGCTCAGAGACCCAGTACTTC	CASTGRGSETQYF
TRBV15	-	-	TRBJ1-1	TGTGCCACCAGCAGAGGTGGTTCGGTAGTGAACACTGAAGCTTTCTTT	CATSRGGSVVNTEAFF
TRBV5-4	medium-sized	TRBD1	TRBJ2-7	TGTGCCAGCAGGGAGAGGACAGGGGCTACCTACGAGCAGTACTTC	CASRERTGATYEQYF
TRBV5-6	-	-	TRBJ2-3	TGTGCCAGCAGCTTGGATGTAGGGGCAACGGACACAGATACGCAGTATTTT	CASSLDVGATDTDTQYF
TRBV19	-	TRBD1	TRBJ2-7	TGTGCCAGTAGTGTCCGGGACAGCTCCTACGAGCAGTACTTC	CASSVRDSSYEQYF
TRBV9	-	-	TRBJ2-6	TGTGCCAGCAGCGTAGCTTTGGGGGGATCTGGGGCCAACGTCCTGACTTTC	CASSVALGGSGANVLTF
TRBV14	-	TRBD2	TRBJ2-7	TGTGCCAGCAGCCCTCTGGGTGGTAGCGGGATCTCCTACGAGCAGTACTTC	CASSPLGGSGISYEQYF
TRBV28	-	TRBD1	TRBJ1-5	TGTGCCAGCAGTTTAGGACAGGGGGATAGGCCCCAGCATTTT	CASSLGQGDRPQHF
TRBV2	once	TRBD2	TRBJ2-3	TGTGCCAGCAGTGGCGGGGGGCTCAGCACAGATACGCAGTATTTT	CASSGGGLSTDTQYF
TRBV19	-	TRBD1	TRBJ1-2	TGTGCCAGTACCAGGACAGGGACGGAGCTTAACTATGGCTACACCTTC	CASTRTGTELNYGYTF
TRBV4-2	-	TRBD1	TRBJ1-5	TGTGCCAGCAGCCGGAAGGACAGGGATAGTAATCAGCCCCAGCATTTT	CASSRKDRDSNQPQHF
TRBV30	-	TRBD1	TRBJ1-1	TGTGCCTGGAGTTCATGGACAGGGGGCAAGAATACTGAAGCTTTCTTT	CAWSSWTGGKNTEAFF
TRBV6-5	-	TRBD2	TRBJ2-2	TGTGCCAGCAGTCCAGGACTAGCGGGGGCCGGGGAGCTGTTTTTT	CASSPGLAGAGELFF
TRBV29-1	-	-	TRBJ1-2	TGCAGCGTTGTGGAGCAGACTAACTATGGCTACACCTTC	CSVVEQTNYGYTF
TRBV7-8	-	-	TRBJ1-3	TGTGCCAGCAGCTTAGCCCTTCCGAGAAGCTCTGGAAACACCATATATTTT	CASSLALPRSSGNTIYF
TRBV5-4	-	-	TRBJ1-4	TGTGCCAGCAGCGGCCCAGGGGTAAATCAGCGGGGAGGAGAAAAACTGTTTTTT	CASSGPGVNQRGGEKLFF
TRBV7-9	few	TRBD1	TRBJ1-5	TGTGCCAGCAGCTACGGACAGGGGGGACAGCCCCAGCATTTT	CASSYGQGGQPQHF
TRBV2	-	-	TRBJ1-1	TGTGCCAGCAGGGAGGGGACTGAAGCTTTCTTT	CASREGTEAFF
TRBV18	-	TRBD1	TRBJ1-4	TGTGCCAGCTCAGGTACAGGGGCCACTAATGAAAAACTGTTTTTT	CASSGTGATNEKLFF
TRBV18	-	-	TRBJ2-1	TGTGCCAGCTCACCGGGGGCAGCAATCAATGAGCAGTTCTTC	CASSPGAAINEQFF
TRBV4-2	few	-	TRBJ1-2	TGTGCCAGCAGCCAAGATAGAACAGGGACTAACTATGGCTACACCTTC	CASSQDRTGTNYGYTF
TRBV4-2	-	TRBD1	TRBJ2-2	TGTGCCAGCAGCCCACCAAACAGGGGGCTGACCGGGGAGCTGTTTTTT	CASSPPNRGLTGELFF
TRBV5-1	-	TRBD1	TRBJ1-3	TGCGCCAGCAGCACGCTCGACAGGGTCTCTGGAAACACCATATATTTT	CASSTLDRVSGNTIYF
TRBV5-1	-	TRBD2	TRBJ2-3	TGCGCCAGCCAGGGACTAGCGGGGGACACAGATACGCAGTATTTT	CASQGLAGDTDTQYF
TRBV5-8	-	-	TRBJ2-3	TGTGCCAGCAGCTTGAGGACAAGGAGTGCAGATACGCAGTATTTT	CASSLRTRSADTQYF
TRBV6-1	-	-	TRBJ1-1	TGTGCCAGCAATAATGTAATGAACACTGAAGCTTTCTTT	CASNNVMNTEAFF
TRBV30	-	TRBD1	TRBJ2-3	TGTGCCTGGAGTGCCGGACAGGGCACAGATACGCAGTATTTT	CAWSAGQGTDTQYF
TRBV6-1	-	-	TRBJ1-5	TGTGCCAGCTTAGTGACAACACTTGGCAATCAGCCCCAGCATTTT	CASLVTTLGNQPQHF
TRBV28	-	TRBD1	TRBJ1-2	TGTGCCAGCAGCGACAGGGGGGGCTATGGCTACACCTTC	CASSDRGGYGYTF
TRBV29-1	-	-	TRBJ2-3	TGCAGCGTTGCAGGGGCACCAAGCACAGATACGCAGTATTTT	CSVAGAPSTDTQYF
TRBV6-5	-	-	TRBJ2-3	TGTGCCAGCTCCCGGGGGAGCACAGATACGCAGTATTTT	CASSRGSTDTQYF
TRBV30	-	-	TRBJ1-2	TGTGCCTGGAGTGAACCCCGCAGGGGCTACACCTTC	CAWSEPRRGYTF
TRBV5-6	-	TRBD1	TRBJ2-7	TGTGCCAGCAGCTGCCCGGGACAGGGGAATCACGAGCAGTACTTC	CASSCPGQGNHEQYF
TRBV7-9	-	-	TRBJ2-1	TGTGCCAGCAGCTTAGTTCGACAGGCCGAGCAGTTCTTC	CASSLVRQAEQFF
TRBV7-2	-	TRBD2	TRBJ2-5	TGTGCCAGCAGCTTAGTGCCTAGCGGGGGTGAGACCCAGTACTTC	CASSLVPSGGETQYF
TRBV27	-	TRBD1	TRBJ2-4	TGTGCCAGCAGTTCTCCCGGACAGGGGAGCATTCAGTACTTC	CASSSPGQGSIQYF
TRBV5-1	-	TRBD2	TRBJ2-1	TGCGCCAGCAGCTTCGTGACGGGAGGGGGGGGAGCGGATGAGCAGTTCTTC	CASSFVTGGGGADEQFF
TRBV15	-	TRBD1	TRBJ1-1	TGTGCCACCAGCAGAAAATCCAGGGGGCGAGGGGTGAACACTGAAGCTTTCTTT	CATSRKSRGRGVNTEAFF
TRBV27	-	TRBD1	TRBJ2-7	TGTGCCACAATCCCGGGTACAGGGGTTGGGGAGCAGTACTTC	CATIPGTGVGEQYF
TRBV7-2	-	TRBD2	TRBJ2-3	TGTGCCAGCAGCTCGGGACTAGCGGGATTCACAGATACGCAGTATTTT	CASSSGLAGFTDTQYF
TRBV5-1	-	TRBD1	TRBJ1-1	TGCGCCAGCAGCTTAGGACAGGGCTCAGTGAACACTGAAGCTTTCTTT	CASSLGQGSVNTEAFF
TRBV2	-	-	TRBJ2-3	TGTGCCAGCAGTGAACTTTCAGATACGCAGTATTTT	CASSELSDTQYF
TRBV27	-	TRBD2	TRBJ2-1	TGTGCCAGCAGTTCAGGGACTAGCGTAACTTGGGAGCAGTTCTTC	CASSSGTSVTWEQFF